The sequence of this T cell receptor (beta chain) was determined in a study of early T cells in non-severe SARS-CoV-2 infection. Study context: RNA in bulk from unsorted whole blood was sequenced, and chains were unpaired.

In germline, CDR1 is SGHDT, CDR2 YYEEEE. The CDR3 has 17 residues. V lost 4 bases to trimming and J lost 0 bases; unmatched junction nucleotides: 10. TCRdb recomputed calls from the 5' RACE reads with MiXCR, one row per CDR3 protein. The sample has some 91,000 distinct CDR3 sequences, 8% to 13% seen once. Sequenced material: whole blood, taken at baseline. This chain uses TRBV5-6 with TRBJ2-3, with 8 bases lining up with TRBD2. This clonotype was obtained from an adult who was a healthcare worker with PCR-confirmed SARS-CoV-2 infection or an uninfected control (not recorded which). In DNA form, the CDR3 reads TGTGCCAGCAGCCGAGGACTAGCATGGTCTAGCACAGATACGCAGTATTTT. This codes for CASSRGLAWSSTDTQYF.